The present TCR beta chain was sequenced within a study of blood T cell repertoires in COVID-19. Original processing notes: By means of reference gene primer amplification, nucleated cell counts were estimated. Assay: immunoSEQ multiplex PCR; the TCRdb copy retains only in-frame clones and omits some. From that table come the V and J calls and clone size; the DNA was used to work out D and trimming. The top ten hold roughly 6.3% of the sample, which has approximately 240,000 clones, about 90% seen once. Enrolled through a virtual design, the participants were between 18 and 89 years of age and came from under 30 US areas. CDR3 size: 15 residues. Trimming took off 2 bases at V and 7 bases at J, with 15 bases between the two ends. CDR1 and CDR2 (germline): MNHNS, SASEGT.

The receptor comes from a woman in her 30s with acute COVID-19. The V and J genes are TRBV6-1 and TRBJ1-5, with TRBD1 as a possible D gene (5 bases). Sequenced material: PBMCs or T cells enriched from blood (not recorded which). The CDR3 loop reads CASSEQARAGQPQHF. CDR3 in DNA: TGTGCCAGCAGTGAACAAGCCAGGGCAGGACAGCCCCAGCATTTT.